This T cell receptor beta chain was found in a study of T cell responses to AZD1222 COVID-19 vaccine. Trimming left V 5 bases short and J 4 bases short, with 9 bases between. CDR1 is MDHEN, CDR2 SYDVKM, per germline. CDR3 length: 14 amino acids. Notes on this clone: The antigen remains unidentified.

Findings and limits, study-wide: Repertoires were obtained solely post-peak T cell response.

Measured with immunoSEQ multiplex PCR; TCRdb has only the in-frame clones, and not every one. Here the sample spans 150,000 to 200,000 clones, 87% being singletons. The chain uses TRBV28 and TRBJ1-6, with D maybe TRBD1 (5 bases). This sequence was found in an adult in good health. The input for sequencing was peripheral blood, taken on day 0 of MenACWY control vaccination. DNA for the CDR3: TGTGCCAGCAGTAGGACAATTTATAATTCACCCCTCCACTTT. It is translated as CASSRTIYNSPLHF.